Listed below are T cell receptor beta chains from one sample, sequenced in a study of cytomegalovirus exposure and HLA in healthy donors. Here immunoSEQ multiplex PCR was the method, and the copy in TCRdb shows in-frame clones only, minus some. This table holds about 130,000 clones, under 85% found once. Sequenced: PBMCs. These TCRs come from a boy younger than 18 in good health and CMV-seronegative. Both conserved end residues are part of each CDR3. The order of the fields is V gene, J gene, D gene, CDR3 length, clone size, CDR3 protein, CDR3 DNA. A D gene is named only where the DNA matches it firmly. Clone size is given for some rows only: seen once, a few or many times, or a class if the clone is expanded.

TRBV7-9	TRBJ2-5	.	14	.	CASSDTGRLETQYF	TGTGCCAGCAGCGACACAGGGCGGTTGGAGACCCAGTACTTC
TRBV5-6	TRBJ2-5	.	12	.	CASSLAEETQYF	TGTGCCAGCAGCTTGGCGGAAGAGACCCAGTACTTC
TRBV7-2	TRBJ2-7	TRBD1	15	.	CASRHPRDRVYEQYF	TGTGCCAGCAGACACCCCAGGGACAGAGTCTACGAGCAGTACTTC
TRBV4-3	TRBJ2-5	.	13	.	CASSHAGAETQYF	TGCGCCAGCAGCCACGCAGGGGCGGAGACCCAGTACTTC
TRBV4-2	TRBJ1-6	.	12	few	CASSQAQSPLHF	TGTGCCAGCAGCCAGGCCCAGTCACCCCTCCACTTT
TRBV7-2	TRBJ2-2	.	12	.	CASSFRVGELFF	TGTGCCAGCAGCTTTCGAGTGGGGGAGCTGTTTTTT
TRBV15	TRBJ2-7	TRBD1	19	.	CATSRSLLDRGTPSYEQYF	TGTGCCACCAGCAGGTCTCTATTGGACAGGGGGACTCCGTCCTACGAGCAGTACTTC
TRBV6-5	TRBJ1-1	TRBD1	12	.	CASSFRGTEAFF	TGTGCCAGCAGTTTCAGGGGGACTGAAGCTTTCTTT
TRBV4-1	TRBJ1-4	.	14	.	CASSKGRLNEKLFF	TGCGCCAGCAGTAAGGGGCGGCTGAATGAAAAACTGTTTTTT
TRBV15	TRBJ2-2	TRBD1	15	.	CATRNPGQITGELFF	TGTGCCACCAGAAACCCGGGACAGATCACCGGGGAGCTGTTTTTT
TRBV5-1	TRBJ1-2	.	14	.	CASSLQGGDYGYTF	TGCGCCAGCAGTCTCCAGGGAGGGGACTATGGCTACACCTTC